Here is one TCR beta chain with its context. What it binds is not known. Germline V gene sequence: CDR1 SGHRS, CDR2 YFSETQ. The junction had 8 bases not matched to a gene; V was cut back by 0 bases and J by 7 bases. CDR3 length equals 16 residues. This sample stems from a study of cytomegalovirus exposure and HLA in healthy donors. Study conclusions and caveats: Upon later analysis, TCR association rates were observed to vary by HLA locus, being highest for DRB1 and lowest for HLA-C. Using a false discovery rate of 0.05, a later analysis showed that 16,951 TCR beta sequences were associated with HLA alleles. A highly shared variant cluster was judged a likely technical artifact. Segments of the TCR beta V type were, in most cases, productive about 87% or about 30% of the time in an earlier analysis.

The PCR made use of 60 Vbeta and 13 Jbeta primers. Clones were read by immunoSEQ multiplex PCR, and TCRdb kept only the in-frame ones, dropping some. This sample's clone table lists 220,000 or so clones. This receptor was identified in a girl aged 2 to 10 in good health and CMV-seropositive. V usage is TRBV5-1 and J usage is TRBJ2-2; 8 nucleotides align to TRBD1. Specimen: PBMCs. CDR3 protein: CASSLGPDRVIGELFF. The CDR3 DNA reads as TGCGCCAGCAGCTTGGGTCCGGACAGGGTCATCGGGGAGCTGTTTTTT.